The 18 T cell receptor beta chains below come from one sample, sequenced in a study of molecular identifiers for immune sequencing clone quantification. TCRdb itself ran the PCR reads through MiXCR, one entry per CDR3 protein. In the table there are some 650,000 distinct CDR3 sequences, just under 20% of which are singletons. Sequenced: naive CD8+ T cells from blood, with Jurkat cell RNA spiked in. Subset of the sample: FACS-sorted CD8+CD4-CCR7+CD45RA+ naive T cells. The source of these receptors is a human donor in good health. Some libraries in this study had Jurkat cell RNA spiked in.

This clonotype has at least ten counts. The chain is built from TRBV19 and TRBJ1-5; D remains ambiguous. Germline V gene lookup returns CDR1 LNHDA and CDR2 SQIVND (reference sequence). The CDR3 is 14 residues long. V was cut by 7 bases and J by 0 bases, with 10 bases left in between. The CDR3 loop is CASTEVLSNQPQHF. As DNA, the CDR3 is TGTGCCAGTACTGAGGTTCTTAGCAATCAGCCCCAGCATTTT.

V is TRBV6-1 and J is TRBJ1-1; the D is unclear. V was pared by 2 bases and J by 2 bases, with 12 bases between. Per the germline V gene, CDR1 is MNHNS and CDR2 is SASEGT. The CDR3 runs to 15 residues. This chain's CDR3 is CASSERSAFNTEAFF. As DNA, the CDR3 is TGTGCCAGCAGTGAACGCTCGGCATTCAACACTGAAGCTTTCTTT.

This clonotype was recorded at least ten times. The V gene is TRBV6-1, the J gene TRBJ1-5; 9 bases map to TRBD1. Germline V gene sequence: CDR1 MNHNS, CDR2 SASEGT. The CDR3 loop spans 18 amino acids. V was clipped by 6 bases and J by 1 base; unmatched bases: 13. CDR3 DNA: TGTGCCAGCAGATTAACAGGGGGCGAACGTCTCAGCAATCAGCCCCAGCATTTT. This gives the protein CASRLTGGERLSNQPQHF.

This clonotype showed up just a few times. The chain has TRBV4-1 and TRBJ2-3; 9 nucleotides align to TRBD1. Germline V gene lookup returns CDR1 MGHRA and CDR2 YSYEKL. CDR3 length: 20 amino acids. The V segment lost 2 bases and the J segment 6 bases; nucleotides outside the gene matches: 21. CDR3: CASSQYRDREYLLWRDTQYF. The CDR3 DNA sequence: TGCGCCAGCAGCCAATATCGGGACAGGGAGTACTTATTGTGGAGGGATACGCAGTATTTT.

This clonotype was seen ten or more times. The chain links TRBV29-1 to TRBJ1-5, with D possibly matching TRBD1 (6 bases). In germline, CDR1 is SQVTM, CDR2 ANQGSEA. With 5 bases removed from V and 11 bases from J, the gap between germline ends came to 16 bases. This CDR3 region has 12 residues. CDR3 sequence reads: CSVWGQSGAQHF. Written as DNA, the CDR3 is TGCAGCGTTTGGGGGCAATCCGGGGCCCAGCATTTT.

This clonotype was detected many times. The chain has TRBV7-9 and TRBJ2-7, with TRBD1 matching over 8 bases. Germline-derived CDR1 and CDR2 are SEHNR and FQNEAQ (reference sequence). The V segment lost 5 bases and the J segment 0 bases; nucleotides outside the gene matches: 9. The CDR3 sequence is 16 residues long. The DNA of the CDR3 is TGTGCCAGCAGCACCTCGACAGGGGCCAACTCCTACGAGCAGTACTTC. Its protein is CASSTSTGANSYEQYF.

Turning to this clonotype: A read error may explain this, as a much larger clone is one base away. The chain links TRBV20-1 to TRBJ2-2; D remains unclear. Germline assignment: CDR1 DFQATT and CDR2 SNEGSKA (reference sequence). There are 13 residues in the CDR3. V was pared by 3 bases and J by 0 bases, with 5 bases between. This CDR3 is CSASRPNTGELFF. CDR3 sequence (DNA): TGCAGTGCTAGTCGTCCGAACACCGGGGAGCTGTTTTTT.

There are many counts of this clonotype. The rearrangement links TRBV7-9 to TRBJ2-3; D gene unclear. Germline lookup yields CDR1 SEHNR and CDR2 FQNEAQ (reference sequence). The CDR3 runs 13 residues. V gave up 4 bases and J gave up 10 bases, with 15 bases separating them. The CDR3 reads CASSSSAVPPQYF. The DNA for the CDR3 is TGTGCCAGCAGCTCGTCGGCCGTCCCCCCGCAGTATTTT.

As to this clonotype: This sequence may be a read error, since a much larger clone differs from it by one base. The rearrangement joins TRBV7-2 to TRBJ2-3, with a tentative D call TRBD2 (6 bases). The germline gives CDR1 SGHTA, CDR2 FQGNSA. Trimming took off 4 bases at V and 4 bases at J, with 15 bases between the two ends. CDR3 size: 15 residues. This CDR3 is CASSSLTGVSDTQYF. CDR3 DNA: TGTGCCAGCAGCTCACTAACGGGGGTGTCAGATACGCAGTATTTT. The full variable domain, in which reference TRBV7-2 and TRBJ2-3 provide the parts outside the CDR3, is GAGVSQSPSNKVTEKGKDVELRCDPISGHTALYWYRQSLGQGLEFLIYFQGNSAPDKSGLPSDRFSAERTGGSVSTLTIQRTQQEDSAVYLCASSSLTGVSDTQYFGPGTRLTVL.

Details on this clonotype: A much larger clone differs by one base, so this may be a read error. The CDR3, as DNA: TGTGCCAGCAGCAGTTGGGGCATCAACACCGGGGAGCTGTTTTTT. It specifies CASSSWGINTGELFF. The V gene is TRBV9, the J gene TRBJ2-2; TRBD1 might be the D (5 bases). The germline gives CDR1 SGDLS, CDR2 YYNGEE. The CDR3 extends over 15 amino acids. Trimming took off 4 bases at V and 2 bases at J, with 12 bases between the two ends.

This clonotype was seen ten or more times. Here the CDR3 reads CASSQVQGAGEAFF. CDR3 coding DNA: TGCGCCAGCAGCCAAGTACAGGGGGCTGGTGAAGCTTTCTTT. This rearrangement joins TRBV4-3 to TRBJ1-1; 9 nucleotides align to TRBD1. Germline V lookup: CDR1 LGHNA, CDR2 YSLEER. The junction had 4 bases not matched to a gene; V was cut back by 1 base and J by 7 bases. The CDR3 covers 14 residues.

A few counts support this clonotype. This chain uses TRBV5-5 with TRBJ2-7, with D tentatively TRBD1 (5 bases). V was shortened by 0 bases and J by 0 bases, with 10 bases between the two germline ends. This CDR3 has 15 amino acids. From germline, CDR1 is SGHKS and CDR2 YYEKEE (reference sequence). CDR3 in amino acids: CASSLEVRVSYEQYF. CDR3 coding DNA: TGTGCCAGCAGCTTGGAGGTCAGGGTCTCCTACGAGCAGTACTTC.

With regard to this clonotype: A much larger clone differs by one base, so this may be a read error. This chain joins TRBV2 and TRBJ2-7, with 9 bases identical to TRBD1. The CDR3 sequence is 16 residues long. The germline CDR1 and CDR2 sequences are SNHLY and FYNNEI. The CDR3 DNA sequence: TGTGCCAGCGGTGAAGCGAAGGGACAGGGTGAATTGGGGCAGTACTTC. The encoded protein is CASGEAKGQGELGQYF.

This clonotype was detected only a few times. The chain is built from TRBV7-2 and TRBJ2-3; 7 bases map to TRBD2. This CDR3 spans 16 amino acids. The trim removed 1 base at V and 1 base at J, leaving 5 bases unmatched. Germline-derived CDR1 and CDR2 are SGHTA and FQGNSA. The CDR3 coding sequence is TGTGCCAGCAGCTTAGGGTGGGACTACCGCACAGATACGCAGTATTTT. This translates into CASSLGWDYRTDTQYF.

This clonotype has at least ten counts. V gene TRBV12-3 or TRBV12-4 combines with J gene TRBJ1-5; D unclear. This CDR3 is built from 14 residues. The V gene lost 6 bases and the J gene lost 0 bases, with 9 bases spanning the gap. The CDR3 sequence is CASSDKYSNQPQHF. CDR3 sequence (DNA): TGTGCCAGCAGCGACAAATATAGCAATCAGCCCCAGCATTTT.

This chain links TRBV27 with TRBJ2-7, with TRBD1 matching over 7 bases. The junction had 5 bases not matched to a gene; V was cut back by 3 bases and J by 3 bases. From germline, CDR1 is MNHEY and CDR2 SMNVEV (reference sequence). This CDR3 comprises 14 residues. The CDR3 DNA follows: TGTGCCAGCAGTTTGTCCGGGACAGACTACGAGCAGTACTTC. It encodes CASSLSGTDYEQYF.

This clonotype was counted at least ten times. The rearrangement joins TRBV5-1 to TRBJ2-3; 8 bases agree with TRBD2. The ends lost 3 bases at V and 0 bases at J; junction bases unmatched: 18. CDR1 SGHRS and CDR2 YFSETQ come from the germline V gene. The CDR3 contains 20 residues. The CDR3 reads CASSYSGETTASPSTDTQYF. CDR3 coding DNA: TGCGCCAGCAGCTATAGCGGGGAAACAACAGCATCGCCTAGCACAGATACGCAGTATTTT.

The table lists this clonotype with many counts. The chain employs TRBV7-9 and TRBJ2-7; 7 positions agree with TRBD1. The trim removed 5 bases at V and 5 bases at J, leaving 12 bases unmatched. This CDR3 is built from 15 residues. The germline V gene has CDR1 SEHNR and CDR2 FQNEAQ (reference sequence). CDR3 bases: TGTGCCAGCAGCCCCCCCACAGGGGCACGCGACGAGCAGTACTTC. This translates into CASSPPTGARDEQYF.